This T cell receptor (beta chain) was profiled in a study of OX40 agonist ivuxolimab in advanced cancers. Profiling relied on immunoSEQ multiplex PCR, and the TCRdb table lists in-frame clones only, not all of them. The sample carries about 61,000 clones, 82% recorded once. This specimen consisted of CD4+ or CD8+ T cells sorted from blood, obtained in a trial of the OX40 agonist ivuxolimab. This receptor was identified in an adult with an advanced solid tumor such as melanoma, head and neck, liver or kidney cancer.

CDR3 region: CASSYSRETQYF. As DNA, the CDR3 is TGTGCCAGCAGTTACTCGAGGGAGACCCAGTACTTC. V usage is TRBV6-6 and J usage is TRBJ2-5; no clear D gene. Germline CDR1 and CDR2: MNHNY and SVGAGI (reference sequence). This CDR3 is 12 amino acids long. V was cut by 0 bases and J by 5 bases, with 4 bases left in between.